This is a list of T cell receptor beta chains from one sample in a study of blood T cell repertoires in COVID-19. TCRdb's copy holds only in-frame clones and misses some; the assay was immunoSEQ multiplex PCR. The sample records about 160,000 clones, about 85% being singletons. The specimen sequenced was PBMCs or T cells enriched from blood (not recorded which). These receptors were taken from a woman aged 40 to 55 with acute COVID-19. The CDR3 runs from the conserved cysteine through the conserved F or W. The D gene is left open where the match is weak. Clone size is given for some rows only: seen once, a few or many times, or a class if the clone is expanded.

CDR3 | DNA | size | D | J | V
CASTSAGELFF | TGTGCCAGCACCTCGGCCGGGGAGCTGTTTTTT | - | - | TRBJ2-2 | TRBV5-6
CASSSRTGYYGYTF | TGTGCCAGCAGTTCCCGGACAGGGTACTATGGCTACACCTTC | - | TRBD1 | TRBJ1-2 | TRBV27
CASRSGGRSDTQYF | TGTGCCAGCAGGAGTGGCGGGAGGTCAGATACGCAGTATTTT | - | TRBD2 | TRBJ2-3 | TRBV7-9
CASSYSPSLNTEAFF | TGTGCCAGCAGTTACTCCCCCAGTTTGAACACTGAAGCTTTCTTT | - | - | TRBJ1-1 | TRBV6-5
CASSQDHALGGTVGNTEAFF | TGCGCCAGCAGCCAAGATCATGCCCTCGGAGGGACAGTCGGGAACACTGAAGCTTTCTTT | few | TRBD1 | TRBJ1-1 | TRBV4-1
CASSIRGTGGYTF | TGTGCCAGTAGTATTCGAGGAACGGGAGGCTACACCTTC | - | - | TRBJ1-2 | TRBV19
CASSPGDYGYTF | TGTGCCAGCAGCCCCGGAGACTATGGCTACACCTTC | - | - | TRBJ1-2 | TRBV14
CASNGREVNTEAFF | TGTGCCAGCAATGGCAGGGAAGTCAACACTGAAGCTTTCTTT | few | - | TRBJ1-1 | TRBV2
CASSQGQGTCYEQYF | TGTGCCAGCTCGCAGGGACAGGGAACATGCTACGAGCAGTACTTC | - | TRBD1 | TRBJ2-7 | TRBV18
CASSDSTSRSYNEQFF | TGCGCCAGCAGTGATTCGACTAGCCGATCCTACAATGAGCAGTTCTTC | - | TRBD2 | TRBJ2-1 | TRBV10-1
CASSFGGGQETQYF | TGTGCCAGCAGCTTCGGCGGGGGTCAAGAGACCCAGTACTTC | once | TRBD2 | TRBJ2-5 | TRBV7-8
CASSKSRDSGRILTGELFF | TGTGCCAGCAGCAAATCAAGGGATAGCGGGAGAATCTTAACCGGGGAGCTGTTTTTT | - | TRBD2 | TRBJ2-2 | TRBV5-5
CASSPHGSSGETQYF | TGTGCCAGCAGCCCTCACGGGAGTAGCGGGGAGACCCAGTACTTC | - | TRBD2 | TRBJ2-5 | TRBV9
CASRPGDTPNYGYTF | TGTGCCAGCAGACCCGGGGACACCCCCAACTATGGCTACACCTTC | - | - | TRBJ1-2 | TRBV6-5
CASSFKWSGEKLFF | TGTGCCAGCTCCTTTAAGTGGAGTGGTGAAAAACTGTTTTTT | - | - | TRBJ1-4 | TRBV27
CASSQSSQGAIDEQFF | TGCGCCAGCAGCCAATCGAGTCAGGGGGCAATAGATGAGCAGTTCTTC | many | TRBD1 | TRBJ2-1 | TRBV4-1
CASSAGQGDHSPLHF | TGTGCCAGCAGCGCGGGACAGGGAGATCATTCACCCCTCCACTTT | - | TRBD1 | TRBJ1-6 | TRBV7-9
CASSIDRGAKSSYNEQFF | TGTGCCAGCAGTATCGACAGGGGGGCCAAGAGCTCCTACAATGAGCAGTTCTTC | - | TRBD1 | TRBJ2-1 | TRBV9
CASSQESETQYF | TGCGCCAGCAGCCAAGAGTCGGAGACCCAGTACTTC | - | - | TRBJ2-5 | TRBV4-1
CASSIRGQGHQPQHF | TGTGCCAGTAGTATCAGGGGGCAGGGGCATCAGCCCCAGCATTTT | few | TRBD1 | TRBJ1-5 | TRBV19
CASSLANSLYEQYF | TGCGCCAGCAGCTTGGCGAACTCCTTGTACGAGCAGTACTTC | - | - | TRBJ2-7 | TRBV5-1
CAWSVQGGGDNSPLHF | TGTGCCTGGAGTGTACAGGGGGGGGGAGATAATTCACCCCTCCACTTT | - | TRBD1 | TRBJ1-6 | TRBV30
CASSRVDEQYF | TGCGCCAGCAGCAGGGTGGACGAGCAGTACTTC | - | - | TRBJ2-7 | TRBV10-2
CASSFGTGGFEQYF | TGTGCCAGCAGTTTCGGGACAGGGGGGTTCGAGCAGTACTTC | - | TRBD1 | TRBJ2-7 | TRBV27
CASAQQGKDTEAFF | TGTGCCAGCGCGCAGCAGGGTAAAGACACTGAAGCTTTCTTT | many | - | TRBJ1-1 | TRBV5-4
CASSHEGEKLFF | TGTGCCAGCAGTCACGAGGGTGAAAAACTGTTTTTT | - | - | TRBJ1-4 | TRBV12-3/TRBV12-4
CASSPGTSAYNEQFF | TGTGCCAGTAGTCCCGGGACTAGCGCCTACAATGAGCAGTTCTTC | - | TRBD2 | TRBJ2-1 | TRBV19
CASSPGTSFLTGELFF | TGCGCCAGCAGCCCCGGGACTAGCTTCCTCACCGGGGAGCTGTTTTTT | many | TRBD2 | TRBJ2-2 | TRBV5-1
CASRSTDLNEKLFF | TGTGCCAGCAGGTCGACAGATCTTAATGAAAAACTGTTTTTT | - | - | TRBJ1-4 | TRBV6-1
CASSFTAGYTF | TGTGCCAGCAGCTTCACAGCTGGCTACACCTTC | - | - | TRBJ1-2 | TRBV5-6
CASSFLVSSYTDTQYF | TGCGCCAGCAGCTTTTTGGTTTCTAGCTACACAGATACGCAGTATTTT | - | - | TRBJ2-3 | TRBV5-1
CASAREPGTEAFF | TGTGCCAGCGCCCGGGAGCCGGGCACTGAAGCTTTCTTT | - | - | TRBJ1-1 | TRBV27
CASSSGQGADGYTF | TGTGCCAGCAGCTCGGGACAGGGGGCTGATGGCTACACCTTC | - | TRBD1 | TRBJ1-2 | TRBV7-9
CASSETGPLLLINEKLFF | TGTGCCAGCAGTGAGACAGGCCCACTCCTCCTCATTAATGAAAAACTGTTTTTT | - | - | TRBJ1-4 | TRBV6-4
CASSQASYETQYF | TGCGCCAGCAGCCAGGCTTCTTACGAGACCCAGTACTTC | once | - | TRBJ2-5 | TRBV4-1
CATSDLDRVWFF | TGTGCCACCAGTGATCTTGACAGGGTCTGGTTCTTC | - | TRBD1 | TRBJ2-1 | TRBV24-1
CASSTAPASGRVNEQFF | TGTGCCAGTAGTACCGCCCCGGCGAGCGGGAGGGTAAATGAGCAGTTCTTC | - | TRBD2 | TRBJ2-1 | TRBV19
CASSPGTVYEQYF | TGCGCCAGCAGCCCCGGGACAGTCTACGAGCAGTACTTC | few | TRBD1 | TRBJ2-7 | TRBV5-1
CATTETANTEAFF | TGTGCCACCACCGAGACAGCGAACACTGAAGCTTTCTTT | - | - | TRBJ1-1 | TRBV2
CASSLDRGFQTQYF | TGTGCCAGCAGCTTAGACAGGGGGTTTCAGACCCAGTACTTC | - | TRBD1 | TRBJ2-5 | TRBV7-2
CASSPERRAYEQYF | TGTGCCAGCAGCCCCGAACGCCGGGCCTACGAGCAGTACTTC | - | - | TRBJ2-7 | TRBV11-2
CATPGQMNTEAFF | TGTGCCACCCCTGGGCAAATGAACACTGAAGCTTTCTTT | - | - | TRBJ1-1 | TRBV6-5
CASSSGQVDISDTQYF | TGCGCCAGCAGCTCTGGGCAGGTCGATATATCTGATACGCAGTATTTT | - | - | TRBJ2-3 | TRBV5-1
CASSQDPSGQGPNYGYTF | TGCGCCAGCAGCCAAGATCCTTCTGGGCAGGGGCCTAACTATGGCTACACCTTC | - | - | TRBJ1-2 | TRBV4-1
CAWSQTGTNSPLHF | TGTGCCTGGAGTCAGACAGGGACCAATTCACCCCTCCACTTT | few | TRBD1 | TRBJ1-6 | TRBV30
CASSLSGSGTDTQYF | TGTGCCAGCAGCTTGAGCGGGAGCGGCACAGATACGCAGTATTTT | - | TRBD2 | TRBJ2-3 | TRBV7-3
CASKEQGYNEQFF | TGTGCCAGTAAAGAGCAGGGGTACAATGAGCAGTTCTTC | - | - | TRBJ2-1 | TRBV19
CASSLAAWGNTIYF | TGTGCCAGCAGCTTAGCCGCGTGGGGAAACACCATATATTTT | - | - | TRBJ1-3 | TRBV7-8
CASSQVGDYSGNTIYF | TGTGCCAGCAGCCAAGTGGGAGACTACTCTGGAAACACCATATATTTT | - | - | TRBJ1-3 | TRBV3-1/TRBV3-2
CASSDGNRDTGELFF | TGTGCCAGCAGTGATGGAAACAGGGACACCGGGGAGCTGTTTTTT | - | - | TRBJ2-2 | TRBV25-1
CASSLNRAGVTDTQYF | TGTGCCAGCAGCTTAAATCGGGCGGGAGTGACAGATACGCAGTATTTT | few | TRBD2 | TRBJ2-3 | TRBV7-3
CASSLQETQYF | TGTGCCAGCAGCCTCCAAGAGACCCAGTACTTC | - | - | TRBJ2-5 | TRBV7-9
CATSDLQGGGETGELFF | TGTGCCACCAGTGATTTGCAAGGCGGGGGCGAAACCGGGGAGCTGTTTTTT | few | - | TRBJ2-2 | TRBV24-1
CASSINDRPGELFF | TGCGCCAGCAGCATTAACGACAGACCCGGGGAGCTGTTTTTT | - | - | TRBJ2-2 | TRBV5-1
CASSPLGQGMEKLFF | TGTGCCAGCAGTCCCCTGGGCCAGGGGATGGAAAAACTGTTTTTT | - | - | TRBJ1-4 | TRBV27
CASGPGTGSAGANVLTF | TGTGCTAGTGGTCCCGGGACAGGGTCAGCGGGGGCCAACGTCCTGACTTTC | - | TRBD1 | TRBJ2-6 | TRBV12-5
CASSLYRTNEKLFF | TGTGCCAGCAGTTTATATCGAACTAATGAAAAACTGTTTTTT | - | - | TRBJ1-4 | TRBV28
CASSPNPTGNSPLHF | TGTGCCAGCTCTCCAAACCCGACAGGGAATTCACCCCTCCACTTT | - | TRBD1 | TRBJ1-6 | TRBV18
CASSFLATMTDTQYF | TGCGCCAGCAGCTTTCTAGCTACAATGACAGATACGCAGTATTTT | - | - | TRBJ2-3 | TRBV5-1